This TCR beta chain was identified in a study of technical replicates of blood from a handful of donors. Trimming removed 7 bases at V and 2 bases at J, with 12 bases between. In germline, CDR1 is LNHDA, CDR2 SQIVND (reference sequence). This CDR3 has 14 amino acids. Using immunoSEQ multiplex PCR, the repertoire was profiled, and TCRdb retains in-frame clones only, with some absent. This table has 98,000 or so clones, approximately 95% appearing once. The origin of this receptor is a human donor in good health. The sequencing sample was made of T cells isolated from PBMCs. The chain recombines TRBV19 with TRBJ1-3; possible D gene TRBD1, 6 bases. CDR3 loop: CASNEQGPGNTIYF. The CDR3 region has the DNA TGTGCCAGTAACGAACAGGGCCCTGGAAACACCATATATTTT.